These 10 T cell receptor beta chains were all obtained from the same sample, sequenced in a study of brain metastases from non-small cell lung cancer. Clones were read by immunoSEQ multiplex PCR, and TCRdb kept only the in-frame ones, dropping some. The table shows 1,300 to 1,500 clones, with 75% to 90% occurring only once. Sequenced: tumor-adjacent normal tissue. These receptors all come from a donor over 35 with non-small cell lung cancer.

The genes are TRBV7-6 and TRBJ2-3; 7 bases match TRBD2. Per the germline V gene, CDR1 is SGHVS and CDR2 is FNYEAQ. Germline trimming cut 1 base from V and 4 bases from J; bases unmatched to any gene: 2. The CDR3 is made up of 14 amino acids. CDR3 amino acids: CASSLGAGADTQYF. For the CDR3, the DNA is TGTGCCAGCAGCTTAGGGGCGGGAGCAGATACGCAGTATTTT.

A word on this clone: At one of its ends the junction is not consistent with the germline gene, which may arise from a read error. The genes are TRBV7-7 and TRBJ2-2, with D maybe TRBD1 (6 bases). The CDR3 consists of 16 residues. Per germline, CDR1 SSHAT and CDR2 FNYEAQ (reference sequence). For the CDR3, the DNA is TGTGCTAGCAGCCCAAACCCGACAGGGAACACCGGGGAGCTGTTTTTT. Translation gives CASSPNPTGNTGELFF.

V gene TRBV6-5 combines with J gene TRBJ1-2; 8 positions agree with TRBD1. Germline CDR1 reads MNHEY; CDR2 reads SVGAGI. V was clipped by 7 bases and J by 4 bases; unmatched bases: 5. CDR3 length: 13 residues. The CDR3 spells CASIKTGAYGYTF. The CDR3 nucleotides read TGTGCCAGCATAAAGACAGGGGCCTATGGCTACACCTTC.

This chain connects TRBV7-9 to TRBJ2-3; 7 bases are a match to TRBD1. The CDR3 spans 14 residues. Germline V gene data show CDR1 as SEHNR and CDR2 as FQNEAQ (reference sequence). V gave up 4 bases and J gave up 7 bases; unmatched junction bases: 8. DNA for the CDR3: TGTGCCAGCAGCTGGGACAGTCTCTGGAATACGCAGTATTTT. Translating gives CASSWDSLWNTQYF.

The genes are TRBV9 and TRBJ2-2; 9 bases are a match to TRBD1. Germline V gene sequence: CDR1 SGDLS, CDR2 YYNGEE. The ends lost 1 base at V and 3 bases at J; junction bases unmatched: 7. The CDR3 covers 17 residues. CDR3 sequence: CASSVRRDRADTGELFF. In DNA, the CDR3 is TGTGCCAGCAGCGTACGCCGGGACAGGGCTGACACCGGGGAGCTGTTTTTT.

This clone was counted once. Other nucleotide sequences from this sample produce the same CDR3. This chain connects TRBV6-5 to TRBJ1-6; D unresolved. The CDR3 is 14 amino acids. Germline loops: CDR1 MNHEY, CDR2 SVGAGI. V lost 4 bases to trimming and J lost 4 bases, with 8 bases between them. In DNA form, the CDR3 reads TGTGCCAGCAGTTCCGGGCCATATAATTCACCCCTCCACTTT. Translated: CASSSGPYNSPLHF.

For this clone: One end of the junction varies from germline; a read error may be responsible. The sample contains more than one DNA sequence encoding this CDR3. This chain connects TRBV5-1 to TRBJ1-2; D unclear. The CDR3 is made up of 14 amino acids. Germline-derived CDR1 and CDR2 are SGHRS and YFSETQ. The CDR3 spells CASSLGPYFHGYTF. The CDR3, as DNA: TGCGCCAGCAGCTTGGGGCCTTATTTCCATGGTTACACCTTC. Full variable domain (rest looked up from reference TRBV5-1 and TRBJ1-2): KAGVTQTPRYLIKTRGQQVTLSCSPISGHRSVSWYQQTPGQGLQFLFEYFSETQRNKGNFPGRFSGRQFSNSRSEMNVSTLELGDSALYLCASSLGPYFHGYTFGSGTRLTVV.

The gene calls are TRBV19 and TRBJ1-5; tentative D call: TRBD1 (5 bases). The germline V gene has CDR1 LNHDA and CDR2 SQIVND (reference sequence). Trimming cost V 3 bases and J 5 bases, with 11 bases left between them. This CDR3 region has 14 residues. CDR3 in amino acids: CASSMAGRDQPQHF. CDR3 nucleotide sequence: TGTGCCAGTAGTATGGCAGGGAGGGATCAGCCCCAGCATTTT.

This clone was recorded once. The chain has TRBV6-1 and TRBJ2-7; weak D call: TRBD2 (6 bases). The CDR3 is made up of 16 amino acids. The V end was cut by 0 bases, the J end by 0 bases, with 12 bases between. Germline V CDR1 and CDR2: MNHNS, SASEGT. The CDR3 protein is CASSEAASGYSYEQYF. In DNA, the CDR3 is TGTGCCAGCAGTGAAGCCGCCAGCGGGTACTCCTACGAGCAGTACTTC.

The count of this clone is one. Sequence at one end of the junction differs from germline and may be a read error. Distinct nucleotide sequences in the sample also encode this CDR3. The chain uses TRBV11-3 and TRBJ1-4; no reliable D call. Germline CDR1 reads SGHNT; CDR2 reads YENEEA. The CDR3 length is 12 residues. The CDR3 sequence is CASSSAGTRLIF. The DNA for the CDR3 is TGCGCCAGCAGCTCGGCGGGCACCCGCCTAATTTTT.